This T cell receptor (beta chain) was captured in a study of metastatic and nonmetastatic thyroid tumors. This clone is medium-sized in the sample. TCRdb ran MiXCR on the PCR reads. There are fewer than 4,500 clones in the sample; 30% to 40% occur only once, and roughly 19% lies in the top ten. No patient received treatment before thyroid surgery. The sequence was obtained from a female donor with papillary thyroid cancer or a benign thyroid nodule (not recorded which). Some clones in this sample may be carry-over from other donors' samples. The sequenced sample was adjacent normal tissue.

As DNA, the CDR3 is TGTGCCAGCAGTTTAGGGACAGCGGATGAAAAACTGTTTTTT. It translates to CASSLGTADEKLFF. This sequence joins TRBV12-3 or TRBV12-4 and TRBJ1-4, with D perhaps matching TRBD1 (6 bases). V dropped 1 base and J dropped 6 bases, with 9 bases sitting between them. This CDR3 region has 14 residues.